These 9 T cell receptor beta chains were all obtained from the same sample, sequenced in a study of OX40 agonist ivuxolimab in advanced cancers. Sequencing used immunoSEQ multiplex PCR; TCRdb keeps in-frame clones, though not all of them. The table shows 91,000 or so clones, with approximately 93% occurring only once. The specimen comprised CD4+ or CD8+ T cells sorted from blood, sampled in a trial of the OX40 agonist ivuxolimab. Receptor source: an adult with an advanced solid tumor such as melanoma, head and neck, liver or kidney cancer.

This clone appeared a single time. This sequence joins TRBV29-1 and TRBJ1-2, with 9 positions matching TRBD1. The CDR3 is made up of 14 amino acids. Germline V CDR1 and CDR2: SQVTM, ANQGSEA. CDR3 nucleotides: TGCAGTGGGACAGGGTCCGCTTCTAACTATGGCTACACCTTC. It is translated as CSGTGSASNYGYTF. Combining the CDR3 with reference TRBV29-1 and TRBJ1-2 gives the whole variable domain SAVISQKPSRDICQRGTSLTIQCQVDSQVTMMFWYRQQPGQSLTLIATANQGSEATYESGFVIDKFPISRPNLTFSTLTVSNMSPEDSSIYLCSGTGSASNYGYTFGSGTRLTVV.

This chain joins TRBV28 and TRBJ1-5; D is unclear. Trimming stripped 10 bases from V and 0 bases from J, with 16 bases between. The CDR3 runs 15 residues. Germline V gene sequence: CDR1 MDHEN, CDR2 SYDVKM. For the CDR3, the DNA is TGTGCCACCGTCGGCAGTCGGGGTAGCAATCAGCCCCAGCATTTT. Protein sequence: CATVGSRGSNQPQHF.

The V and J genes are TRBV27 and TRBJ2-5; TRBD2 agrees at 13 bases. There are 15 residues in the CDR3. CDR1 is MNHEY and CDR2 is SMNVEV in the germline V gene (reference sequence). The J segment lost 9 bases and the V segment lost 3 bases, leaving 7 bases of the junction unmatched. CDR3 coding DNA: TGTGCCAGCAGTTTTAAACCACTAGCGGGGGGGGCCCAGTACTTC. It is translated as CASSFKPLAGGAQYF.

The CDR3 sequence: CASSVEQETQYF. CDR3 nucleotide sequence: TGTGCCAGCAGCGTGGAACAAGAGACCCAGTACTTC. The rearrangement uses TRBV9 and TRBJ2-5; D is unresolved. CDR1 SGDLS and CDR2 YYNGEE come from the germline V gene. V was pared by 2 bases and J by 2 bases, with 4 bases between. The CDR3 consists of 12 residues. Full variable domain (rest looked up from reference TRBV9 and TRBJ2-5): DSGVTQTPKHLITATGQRVTLRCSPRSGDLSVYWYQQSLDQGLQFLIQYYNGEERAKGNILERFSAQQFPDLHSELNLSSLELGDSALYFCASSVEQETQYFGPGTRLLVL.

J is TRBJ2-6 and V is TRBV6-6; TRBD2 is a possible D gene (5 bases). CDR1 and CDR2 (germline): MNHNY, SVGAGI (reference sequence). The CDR3 consists of 16 residues. V was shortened by 0 bases and J by 2 bases, with 8 bases between the two germline ends. The CDR3 protein is CASSYSRETGANVLTF. For the CDR3, the DNA is TGTGCCAGCAGTTACTCGAGGGAGACTGGGGCCAACGTCCTGACTTTC.

V and J are TRBV29-1 and TRBJ1-2, with 9 positions matching TRBD1. After removal of 6 bases from V and 5 bases from J, the junction contained 7 bases not matched to a gene. The CDR3 is 13 residues long. Germline CDR1 and CDR2: SQVTM and ANQGSEA. This chain's CDR3 is CSVRDRDFYGYTF. The CDR3 nucleotides read TGCAGCGTGCGGGACAGGGATTTTTATGGCTACACCTTC.

The rearrangement links TRBV5-1 to TRBJ1-3, with D unresolved. Germline loops: CDR1 SGHRS, CDR2 YFSETQ. This CDR3 spans 15 amino acids. V was trimmed by 4 bases and J by 4 bases, leaving 15 bases between them. The CDR3 loop is CASSLDVSRGNTIYF. DNA of the CDR3: TGCGCCAGCAGCCTAGACGTATCACGAGGAAACACCATATATTTT. The full variable domain, rest sourced from reference TRBV5-1 and TRBJ1-3, is KAGVTQTPRYLIKTRGQQVTLSCSPISGHRSVSWYQQTPGQGLQFLFEYFSETQRNKGNFPGRFSGRQFSNSRSEMNVSTLELGDSALYLCASSLDVSRGNTIYFGEGSWLTVV.

This clone has just one count. For the CDR3, the DNA is TGTGCCAGCAGACTAGCGGGTGGTGAGACCCAGTACTTC. Translating gives CASRLAGGETQYF. This chain links TRBV5-4 with TRBJ2-5; 9 bases map to TRBD2. The V gene's germline CDR1 is SGHNT and CDR2 YYREEE (reference sequence). This CDR3 is built from 13 residues. V was clipped by 5 bases and J by 5 bases; unmatched bases: 4. Using reference TRBV5-4 and TRBJ2-5 for the parts outside the CDR3, the full variable domain is ETGVTQSPTHLIKTRGQQVTLRCSSQSGHNTVSWYQQALGQGPQFIFQYYREEENGRGNFPPRFSGLQFPNYSSELNVNALELDDSALYLCASRLAGGETQYFGPGTRLLVL.

V is TRBV4-3 and J is TRBJ1-2; 8 bases agree with TRBD1. CDR3 length: 16 amino acids. Germline CDR1 is LGHNA and CDR2 is YSLEER. V shed 3 bases and J 7 bases; nucleotides not matched to a gene: 13. CDR3 sequence: CASSQDFYRGEGGYTF. CDR3 coding DNA: TGCGCCAGCAGCCAGGACTTTTACAGGGGGGAAGGTGGCTACACCTTC.